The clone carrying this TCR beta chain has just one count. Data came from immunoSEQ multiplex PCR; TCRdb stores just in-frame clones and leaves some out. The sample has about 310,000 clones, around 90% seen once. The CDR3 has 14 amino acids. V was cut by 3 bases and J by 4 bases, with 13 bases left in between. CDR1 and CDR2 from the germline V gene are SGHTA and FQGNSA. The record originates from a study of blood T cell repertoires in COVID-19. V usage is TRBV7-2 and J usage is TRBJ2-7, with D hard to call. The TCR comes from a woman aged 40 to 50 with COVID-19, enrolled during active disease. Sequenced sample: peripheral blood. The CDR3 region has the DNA TGTGCCAGCAGCTTGGGCATCCTCTTTTACGAGCAGTACTTC. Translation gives CASSLGILFYEQYF.